This T cell receptor beta chain is drawn from a study of tumor and adjacent non-tumor tissue in lung cancer. The overall study: About 4.17 million productive TCRbeta reads were obtained per sample on average. Overall study findings and caveats: Tumor repertoires had a smaller top 100 clone share than normal lung. Significantly higher TCR diversity was found in tumor than normal lung.

As concerns this clonotype: Antigen specificity is unknown.

A modified ARM-PCR protocol with three rounds of nested PCR amplified TCRbeta. From the multiplex PCR reads, TCRdb called clonotypes with MiXCR, one entry per CDR3 protein. Of fewer than 85,000 distinct CDR3 sequences listed, 55% to 85% are singletons. RNA was extracted from bulk tissue without any cell sorting. Newly diagnosed lung cancer patients had thoracic surgery in China, August–November 2014, without prior chemotherapy. Germline V gene lookup returns CDR1 DFQATT and CDR2 SNEGSKA (reference sequence). The CDR3 runs 15 residues. Source material: lung tumor tissue. The chain carries TRBV20-1 and TRBJ2-3; 11 bases are a match to TRBD2. This receptor was taken from a man in his sixties with non-small cell lung cancer. The CDR3 loop is CTAGTSGRFTDTQYF. The DNA for the CDR3 is TGCACTGCGGGAACTAGCGGGAGATTCACAGATACGCAGTATTTT.